The 28 T cell receptor beta chains given below trace back to one sample, sequenced in a study of blood T cell repertoires in COVID-19. Only in-frame clones appear in the TCRdb table, and some are missing; sequencing was by immunoSEQ multiplex PCR. Of approximately 170,000 clones listed, roughly 80% are singletons. Sequencing input: peripheral blood. The receptor set was obtained from a man in his 70s with active or convalescent COVID-19.

V and J are TRBV6-2 or TRBV6-3 and TRBJ2-2; possibly TRBD2 for D (5 bases). The CDR3 loop spans 16 amino acids. The germline V gene has CDR1 MNHEY and CDR2 SVGEGT. The V gene lost 2 bases and the J gene lost 4 bases, with 14 bases spanning the gap. The CDR3: CASSYRPGFVTGELFF. CDR3 sequence (DNA): TGTGCCAGCAGTTACAGGCCGGGGTTCGTCACCGGGGAGCTGTTTTTT.

This chain links TRBV6-2 or TRBV6-3 with TRBJ2-1; unclear D gene. The CDR3 is made up of 16 amino acids. Germline assignment: CDR1 MNHEY and CDR2 SVGEGT. The V and J ends lost 4 bases and 0 bases respectively, with 13 bases between them. The CDR3 nucleotides are TGTGCCAGCAGTTGGTTCCAGTTCAACTCCTACAATGAGCAGTTCTTC. This gives the protein CASSWFQFNSYNEQFF.

This sequence joins TRBV19 and TRBJ1-4; TRBD1 aligns across 7 bases. J gave up 5 bases and V 5 bases, and 8 bases lay outside the gene matches. CDR1 and CDR2 (germline): LNHDA, SQIVND (reference sequence). The CDR3 is made up of 15 amino acids. The CDR3 DNA is TGTGCCAGTAGTCCCCGGGACAGACGAAATGAAAAACTGTTTTTT. It is translated as CASSPRDRRNEKLFF.

The chain combines TRBV18 with TRBJ2-3, with a possible D match to TRBD2 (5 bases). Germline CDR1 is KGHSH and CDR2 is LQKENI. V gave up 3 bases and J gave up 5 bases, with 9 bases separating them. The CDR3 is made up of 13 amino acids. Here the CDR3 DNA reads TGTGCCAGCTCACCCCAAAGCGGAGATACGCAGTATTTT. As protein: CASSPQSGDTQYF.

The chain couples TRBV7-2 to TRBJ1-3, with D uncertain. The length of the CDR3 is 15 residues. V lost 1 base to trimming and J lost 3 bases, with 10 bases between them. Germline V gene sequence: CDR1 SGHTA, CDR2 FQGNSA. The CDR3 protein is CASSLGGGIGNTIYF. The CDR3 DNA follows: TGTGCCAGCAGCTTAGGTGGCGGAATTGGAAACACCATATATTTT.

This clone was recorded once. V is TRBV24-1 and J is TRBJ2-3; 9 bases fit TRBD1. Per germline, CDR1 KGHDR and CDR2 SFDVKD. J gave up 8 bases and V 7 bases, and 9 bases lay outside the gene matches. CDR3 length equals 14 residues. The DNA of the CDR3 is TGTGCCACCAGAGGCCCGGGACAGGGTGGTACGCAGTATTTT. This encodes CATRGPGQGGTQYF.

The rearrangement joins TRBV7-8 to TRBJ2-6; no clear D gene. The CDR3 extends over 15 amino acids. Germline CDR1 is SGHVS and CDR2 is FQNEAQ. The germline V and J ends were trimmed by 3 bases and 0 bases, with 6 bases remaining between them. Written as DNA, the CDR3 is TGTGCCAGCAGCTTTTTCCACTCTGGGGCCAACGTCCTGACTTTC. It is translated as CASSFFHSGANVLTF.

The rearrangement joins TRBV5-1 to TRBJ2-1; the D gene is possibly TRBD1 (8 bases). The germline V gene encodes CDR1 SGHRS and CDR2 YFSETQ. Trimming took off 3 bases at V and 8 bases at J, with 21 bases between the two ends. The CDR3 has 16 residues. The chain's CDR3 is CASSWGGQNRGDEQFF. CDR3 coding DNA: TGCGCCAGCAGCTGGGGAGGGCAAAACAGGGGGGATGAGCAGTTCTTC.

V is TRBV7-3 and J is TRBJ2-7; 10 bases match TRBD1. CDR3 length: 14 amino acids. Per germline, CDR1 SGHTA and CDR2 FQGTGA. Trimming cost V 2 bases and J 5 bases; bases outside gene matches: 3. The chain's CDR3 is CASSLRDRGDEQYF. CDR3 DNA sequence: TGTGCCAGCAGCTTACGGGACAGGGGAGACGAGCAGTACTTC.

The chain is built from TRBV5-1 and TRBJ1-6, with D perhaps TRBD1 (5 bases). This CDR3 spans 14 amino acids. Per germline, CDR1 SGHRS and CDR2 YFSETQ. Trimming removed 0 bases from V and 9 bases from J, with 10 bases in between. CDR3 region: CASSLGQSSSPLHF. The CDR3 DNA is TGCGCCAGCAGCTTGGGACAGAGTAGTTCACCCCTCCACTTT. Full variable domain (remainder filled in from reference TRBV5-1 and TRBJ1-6): KAGVTQTPRYLIKTRGQQVTLSCSPISGHRSVSWYQQTPGQGLQFLFEYFSETQRNKGNFPGRFSGRQFSNSRSEMNVSTLELGDSALYLCASSLGQSSSPLHFGNGTRLTVT.

The chain couples TRBV5-4 to TRBJ2-3; TRBD1 matches at 8 bases. V was clipped by 4 bases and J by 6 bases; unmatched bases: 7. This CDR3 comprises 14 residues. The V gene's germline CDR1 is SGHNT and CDR2 YYREEE (reference sequence). This chain's CDR3 is CASSRQGMKDTQYF. Written as DNA, the CDR3 is TGTGCCAGCAGCAGACAGGGGATGAAGGATACGCAGTATTTT.

This clone was counted a single time. V usage is TRBV9 and J usage is TRBJ2-1; the D gene is possibly TRBD1 (6 bases). Germline loops: CDR1 SGDLS, CDR2 YYNGEE. V lost 4 bases and J 2 bases, leaving 19 bases between the germline ends. The CDR3 covers 17 residues. CDR3 protein: CASSPGRGPRPYNEQFF. CDR3 nucleotide sequence: TGTGCCAGCAGCCCGGGCAGGGGCCCTAGGCCCTACAATGAGCAGTTCTTC.

The chain couples TRBV11-1 to TRBJ2-1; the D gene is possibly TRBD2 (6 bases). V dropped 5 bases and J dropped 9 bases, with 17 bases sitting between them. The CDR3 loop spans 14 amino acids. From germline, CDR1 is SGHAT and CDR2 FQDESV (reference sequence). CDR3 residues: CASSDPTSSGEQFF. The CDR3 nucleotides read TGTGCCAGCAGCGATCCGACTAGTTCAGGTGAGCAGTTCTTC.

DNA of the CDR3: TGTGCCAGCAGCCGGGGACAGGTTGGCTATGGCTACACCTTC. Translating gives CASSRGQVGYGYTF. This sequence joins TRBV11-2 and TRBJ1-2; 8 bases line up with TRBD1. The CDR3 is 14 amino acids. Losses at the gene ends were 5 bases for V and 4 bases for J; bases not matched to a gene: 6. Germline V gene sequence: CDR1 SGHAT, CDR2 FQNNGV.

The genes are TRBV7-3 and TRBJ2-1; a possible D gene is TRBD2 (5 bases). This CDR3 has 11 amino acids. Germline assignment: CDR1 SGHTA and CDR2 FQGTGA. V lost 5 bases to trimming and J lost 7 bases, with 6 bases between them. CDR3 bases: TGTGCCAGCAGCACGGGGAATGAGCAGTTCTTC. Translated, it gives CASSTGNEQFF.

J is TRBJ1-2 and V is TRBV6-5; TRBD1 matches at 11 bases. J lost 8 bases, V lost 6 bases, and 8 bases had no gene match. The CDR3 extends over 14 amino acids. Germline V gene sequence: CDR1 MNHEY, CDR2 SVGAGI. The CDR3 is CASSKGQGAWGYTF. CDR3 coding DNA: TGTGCCAGCAGCAAAGGACAGGGGGCATGGGGCTACACCTTC.

This clone was recorded only once. This rearrangement joins TRBV7-2 to TRBJ2-1; a weak D match, TRBD1 (5 bases). The CDR3 covers 16 residues. V lost 5 bases and J 4 bases, leaving 18 bases between the germline ends. Looked up from germline, CDR1 is SGHTA and CDR2 is FQGNSA. CDR3 sequence reads: CASSPTRQSGYNEQFF. The DNA of the CDR3 is TGTGCCAGCAGCCCTACCCGACAGAGTGGGTACAATGAGCAGTTCTTC.

The genes are TRBV11-3 and TRBJ2-1, with 7 bases matching TRBD2. There are 14 residues in the CDR3. Per the germline V gene, CDR1 is SGHNT and CDR2 is YENEEA. J gave up 6 bases and V 5 bases, and 7 bases lay outside the gene matches. The CDR3 DNA reads as TGTGCCAGCAGCCCGACTAGCAGGTCCAATGAGCAGTTCTTC. It codes for CASSPTSRSNEQFF.

The chain employs TRBV30 and TRBJ1-5, with TRBD1 as a possible D gene (6 bases). Germline CDR1 and CDR2: GTSNPN and SVGIG (reference sequence). CDR3 length: 13 residues. The V end was cut by 0 bases, the J end by 4 bases, with 7 bases between. CDR3 amino acids: CAWSVTGNQPQHF. The CDR3, as DNA: TGTGCCTGGAGTGTTACAGGGAATCAGCCCCAGCATTTT.

This chain joins TRBV7-9 and TRBJ2-7; 8 nucleotides line up with TRBD2. CDR1 and CDR2 from the germline V gene are SEHNR and FQNEAQ (reference sequence). The length of the CDR3 is 15 residues. V dropped 5 bases and J dropped 6; count of bases not matched to a gene: 12. For the CDR3, the DNA is TGTGCCAGCAGCCCGCAAGGAGGACTAGCTGTCGAGCAGTACTTC. Protein: CASSPQGGLAVEQYF.

This chain joins TRBV12-5 and TRBJ1-6; TRBD1 agrees at 7 bases. V gave up 6 bases and J gave up 6 bases; unmatched junction bases: 5. Germline CDR1 and CDR2: LGHNT and FRNRAP. The CDR3 length is 14 residues. The CDR3 DNA sequence: TGTGCTAGTGGAATGACAGGGACTAATTCACCCCTCCACTTT. This gives the protein CASGMTGTNSPLHF.

J is TRBJ2-3 and V is TRBV4-1; possibly TRBD2 for D (5 bases). The CDR3 has 17 residues. V lost 0 bases to trimming and J lost 4 bases, with 17 bases between them. Germline V gives CDR1 MGHRA, CDR2 YSYEKL. In DNA, the CDR3 is TGCGCCAGCAGCCAAGATGGGCTAGCTTTCAAAGCAGATACGCAGTATTTT. Residues: CASSQDGLAFKADTQYF.

This clone was found a few times. The V call is TRBV19, the J call TRBJ1-1; D remains ambiguous. V gave up 4 bases and J gave up 0 bases, with 6 bases separating them. The germline V gene encodes CDR1 LNHDA and CDR2 SQIVND (reference sequence). This CDR3 has 13 residues. As DNA, the CDR3 is TGTGCCAGTAGTAAACAGCTGAACACTGAAGCTTTCTTT. This sequence encodes CASSKQLNTEAFF. The full variable domain, completed using reference TRBV19 and TRBJ1-1, is DGGITQSPKYLFRKEGQNVTLSCEQNLNHDAMYWYRQDPGQGLRLIYYSQIVNDFQKGDIAEGYSVSREKKESFPLTVTSAQKNPTAFYLCASSKQLNTEAFFGQGTRLTVV.

The chain employs TRBV19 and TRBJ2-3; D gene ambiguous. The CDR3 extends over 11 amino acids. V lost 3 bases, J lost 6 bases, and 4 bases lay in between. In germline, CDR1 is LNHDA, CDR2 SQIVND (reference sequence). The CDR3 DNA sequence: TGTGCCAGTAGTATGAGGGATACGCAGTATTTT. Its translation is CASSMRDTQYF.

V usage is TRBV15 and J usage is TRBJ2-3, with D unclear. V shed 4 bases and J shed 4 bases, with 15 bases lying between them. Germline loops: CDR1 LNHNV, CDR2 YYDKDF (reference sequence). There are 15 residues in the CDR3. The CDR3 nucleotides are TGTGCCACCAGCATTACCCTCCGAACAGCAGATACGCAGTATTTT. Protein: CATSITLRTADTQYF.

The CDR3 region is CASGDTQETQYF. The CDR3 DNA reads as TGCGCCAGCGGCGACACCCAAGAGACCCAGTACTTC. The rearrangement links TRBV5-1 to TRBJ2-5; no clear D gene. V shed 7 bases and J shed 1 base, with 8 bases lying between them. The CDR3 is 12 residues long. Germline V lookup: CDR1 SGHRS, CDR2 YFSETQ.

The chain uses TRBV4-1 and TRBJ1-1; no firm D call. The V end lost 0 bases, the J end lost 8 bases, and 10 bases lay between the germline ends. Per the germline V gene, CDR1 is MGHRA and CDR2 is YSYEKL. The CDR3 runs 13 residues. CDR3 residues: CASSQERPFEAFF. CDR3 DNA: TGCGCCAGCAGCCAAGAGAGGCCGTTCGAAGCTTTCTTT.

A few counts support this clone. V is TRBV7-8 and J is TRBJ1-6; TRBD1 might be the D (5 bases). The germline V and J ends were trimmed by 8 bases and 9 bases, with 14 bases remaining between them. CDR3 length: 13 amino acids. Germline CDR1 is SGHVS and CDR2 is FQNEAQ. The CDR3 DNA is TGTGCCAGCCGGGGGACCTGGCTTTCACCCCTCCACTTT. Translated: CASRGTWLSPLHF.